This T cell receptor (beta chain) was retrieved from a study of vaccination effects on CD4 cells after COVID-19. Study-level points and caveats: Both infection-induced and vaccine-induced clones contracted markedly at late post-vaccination timepoints.

V was shortened by 7 bases and J by 0 bases, with 13 bases between the two germline ends. There are 15 residues in the CDR3. Per the germline V gene, CDR1 is MNHEY and CDR2 is SVGAGI. In the case of this clone: What it recognizes is unknown.

Libraries were prepared by immunoSEQ multiplex PCR; TCRdb keeps only in-frame clonotypes and omits some of them. The sample consists of 64,000 or so clones, 60% to 80% of them appearing once. Sequencing in the ViraFEST assay came after antigen-specific CD4+ T cells had been expanded with viral peptide pools, which were used to stimulate PBMC. CD4+ T cells were isolated after approximately 10 days of culture. Either the mRNA-1273 or the BNT162b2 vaccine was given to participants as two doses. Vaccinated recipients, who were negative for nucleocapsid antibodies, had no history of SARS-CoV-2 infection. A half-medium replacement with IL-2 medium was carried out on days 3 and 7.

The V call is TRBV6-5, the J call TRBJ1-3; D uncertain. This receptor was taken from a human donor who received a COVID-19 vaccine. The sequences come from CD4+ T cells from PBMCs cultured with HCoV-OC43 spike peptides, collected after COVID-19 vaccination. Subset meaning: HCoV-OC43 spike overlapping peptide pool stimulation. CDR3 loop: CASTLDISSGNTIYF. The CDR3 DNA sequence: TGTGCCAGCACCCTAGACATCAGCTCTGGAAACACCATATATTTT.